The 16 T cell receptor beta chains in this list originate from one sample, sequenced in a study of a mutant IDH1 vaccine in newly diagnosed glioma. No antigen is known for these receptors. Noted time point: week 11, during vaccination. Every single dose of the vaccine, 300 ug of mutant IDH1 20-mer peptide, came with topical imiquimod. Using immunoSEQ multiplex PCR, the repertoire was profiled, and TCRdb retains in-frame clones only, with some absent. The data show around 31,000 clones, with 90% seen just once and about a fifth held by the top ten. Sequenced material: PBMCs, taken from a glioma patient whose treatment included an IDH1 peptide vaccine. The receptors shown here come from a man aged 18 to 35 with glioma.

The rearrangement uses TRBV9 and TRBJ1-3, with unresolved D. CDR3 length: 17 amino acids. V was clipped by 0 bases and J by 4 bases, with 17 bases between them. CDR1 and CDR2 from the germline V gene are SGDLS and YYNGEE. For the CDR3, the DNA is TGTGCCAGCAGCGTAGGTAGGGCGAAGGGAGAAGGAAACACCATATATTTT. Protein product: CASSVGRAKGEGNTIYF.

This clone was seen just once. The rearrangement uses TRBV4-3 and TRBJ2-3, with TRBD2 as a possible D gene (5 bases). Germline V gene lookup returns CDR1 LGHNA and CDR2 YSLEER. The CDR3 extends over 16 amino acids. The V end lost 0 bases, the J end lost 2 bases, and 12 bases lay between the germline ends. This chain's CDR3 is CASSQDRRAHTDTQYF. CDR3 DNA: TGCGCCAGCAGCCAAGATAGGCGGGCGCACACAGATACGCAGTATTTT.

The chain recombines TRBV15 with TRBJ1-1; D unclear. V lost 0 bases, J lost 0 bases, and 14 bases lay in between. This CDR3 contains 17 residues. Germline values: CDR1 LNHNV, CDR2 YYDKDF (reference sequence). The CDR3 spells CATSRDREGPMNTEAFF. The CDR3 DNA follows: TGTGCCACCAGCAGAGATCGGGAGGGTCCCATGAACACTGAAGCTTTCTTT.

DNA for the CDR3: TGTGCCAGCAGCCCTCAGCCTAGCGGGCAAACCTACGAGCAGTACTTC. Translated: CASSPQPSGQTYEQYF. This rearrangement joins TRBV9 to TRBJ2-7, with TRBD2 matching over 8 bases. The V and J ends lost 4 bases and 2 bases, in that order; junction bases with no gene match: 11. The CDR3 consists of 16 residues. Germline values: CDR1 SGDLS, CDR2 YYNGEE.

V gene TRBV7-9 combines with J gene TRBJ2-7; D is unresolved. This CDR3 contains 12 residues. The germline V gene has CDR1 SEHNR and CDR2 FQNEAQ (reference sequence). Trimming removed 5 bases from V and 2 bases from J, with 7 bases in between. CDR3 in DNA: TGTGCCAGCAGCCTCCCCCCCTACGAGCAGTACTTC. It specifies CASSLPPYEQYF.

CDR3 sequence reads: CASSFDSKAKNIQYF. CDR3 in DNA: TGTGCCAGCAGCTTTGACTCCAAAGCCAAAAACATTCAGTACTTC. The V and J genes are TRBV5-6 and TRBJ2-4, with D uncertain. V was pared by 2 bases and J by 0 bases, with 9 bases between. The CDR3 length is 15 residues. Germline CDR1 reads SGHDT; CDR2 reads YYEEEE.

The chain carries TRBV27 and TRBJ2-5, with TRBD2 matching 13 bases. The CDR3 loop spans 16 amino acids. J lost 5 bases, V lost 7 bases, and 10 bases had no gene match. Germline CDR1 MNHEY, CDR2 SMNVEV (reference sequence). CDR3 region: CASISGTSGVGETQYF. In DNA, the CDR3 is TGTGCCAGCATTTCCGGGACTAGCGGGGTTGGGGAGACCCAGTACTTC.

The chain uses TRBV13 and TRBJ2-5; D is unresolved. The CDR3 is 14 residues long. Germline V gene data show CDR1 as PRHDT and CDR2 as FYEKMQ (reference sequence). The ends were cut back, 0 bases at V and 9 bases at J, with 14 bases in the middle. The CDR3 spells CASSLGLHKSAQYF. DNA of the CDR3: TGTGCCAGCAGCTTAGGGCTCCATAAGTCGGCCCAGTACTTC. The whole variable domain, filled in from reference TRBV13 and TRBJ2-5, reads AAGVIQSPRHLIKEKRETATLKCYPIPRHDTVYWYQQGPGQDPQFLISFYEKMQSDKGSIPDRFSAQQFSDYHSELNMSSLELGDSALYFCASSLGLHKSAQYFGPGTRLLVL.

The J gene is TRBJ2-7, the V gene TRBV6-6; 7 bases agree with TRBD1. Germline V gives CDR1 MNHNY, CDR2 SVGAGI (reference sequence). The CDR3 is 14 residues long. With 6 bases clipped from V and 3 bases from J, the junction kept 8 bases outside the gene matches. In DNA, the CDR3 is TGTGCCAGCAGATCTACTTGGACAGGCTACGAGCAGTACTTC. It yields the protein CASRSTWTGYEQYF.

The CDR3 DNA reads as TGTGCCAGCAGTACGGACAGGGGAAGTAAGCCCCAGCATTTT. It codes for CASSTDRGSKPQHF. V is TRBV6-5 and J is TRBJ1-5, with TRBD1 matching over 9 bases. The CDR3 runs 14 residues. Germline V gene lookup returns CDR1 MNHEY and CDR2 SVGAGI. V was pared by 5 bases and J by 8 bases, with 7 bases of the junction left unmatched.

V and J are TRBV4-3 and TRBJ2-7, with 7 bases lining up with TRBD2. Germline assignment: CDR1 LGHNA and CDR2 YSLEER. This CDR3 is 16 amino acids long. After removal of 3 bases from V and 7 bases from J, the junction contained 15 bases not matched to a gene. The CDR3 here is CASSQDTGTGGREQYF. The DNA for the CDR3 is TGCGCCAGCAGCCAGGATACCGGGACGGGGGGACGGGAGCAGTACTTC.

The CDR3 DNA sequence: TGTGCCAGCAATACAGGGACTCAACCTGGAAGGGGCTACACCTTC. Its translation: CASNTGTQPGRGYTF. V and J are TRBV6-5 and TRBJ1-2; D possibly corresponds to TRBD1 (6 bases). Trimming stripped 7 bases from V and 8 bases from J, with 23 bases between. This CDR3 comprises 15 residues. Germline V gene lookup returns CDR1 MNHEY and CDR2 SVGAGI.

The V and J genes are TRBV6-5 and TRBJ1-4; D remains ambiguous. Germline V gene data show CDR1 as MNHEY and CDR2 as SVGAGI. Trimming cost V 6 bases and J 4 bases, with 15 bases left between them. This CDR3 region has 15 residues. CDR3 nucleotides: TGTGCCAGCAGGGACCGATTCAGCGGTAATGAAAAACTGTTTTTT. Amino acid sequence: CASRDRFSGNEKLFF.

This clone rates as medium-sized. The V gene is TRBV27, the J gene TRBJ2-1; TRBD1 matches 8 bases. The length of the CDR3 is 15 residues. V trimming: 5 bases; J trimming: 5 bases; junction bases outside the gene matches: 8. Germline V gene data show CDR1 as MNHEY and CDR2 as SMNVEV (reference sequence). The chain's CDR3 is CASSPLRGLHNEQFF. Here the CDR3 DNA reads TGTGCCAGCAGTCCCCTCAGGGGGCTTCACAATGAGCAGTTCTTC.

The rearrangement joins TRBV29-1 to TRBJ2-1, with 14 bases lining up with TRBD2. V lost 6 bases, J lost 2 bases, and 6 bases stayed unmatched. Germline assignment: CDR1 SQVTM and CDR2 ANQGSEA. This CDR3 is built from 16 residues. The CDR3 loop reads CSVPSTSGRAYNEQFF. CDR3 nucleotides: TGCAGCGTCCCCTCGACTAGCGGGAGGGCCTACAATGAGCAGTTCTTC.

This chain joins TRBV9 and TRBJ2-5; TRBD2 is a possible D gene (5 bases). Trimming pared 0 bases from V and 5 bases from J, leaving 14 bases between. This CDR3 region has 15 residues. Looked up from germline, CDR1 is SGDLS and CDR2 is YYNGEE. CDR3 in DNA: TGTGCCAGCAGCGTAGGGGGAGCTGGTTTGGAGACCCAGTACTTC. As protein: CASSVGGAGLETQYF.